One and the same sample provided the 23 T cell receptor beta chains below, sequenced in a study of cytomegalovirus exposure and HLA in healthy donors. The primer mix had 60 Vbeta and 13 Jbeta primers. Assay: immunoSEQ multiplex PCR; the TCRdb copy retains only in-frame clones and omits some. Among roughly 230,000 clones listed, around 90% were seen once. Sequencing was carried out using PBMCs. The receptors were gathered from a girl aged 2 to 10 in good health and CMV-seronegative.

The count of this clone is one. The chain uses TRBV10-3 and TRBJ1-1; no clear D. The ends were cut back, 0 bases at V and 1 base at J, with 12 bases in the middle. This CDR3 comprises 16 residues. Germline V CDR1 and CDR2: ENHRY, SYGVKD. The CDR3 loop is CAISESRSSRNTEAFF. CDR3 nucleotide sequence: TGTGCCATCAGTGAGTCGAGGTCCAGCCGGAACACTGAAGCTTTCTTT.

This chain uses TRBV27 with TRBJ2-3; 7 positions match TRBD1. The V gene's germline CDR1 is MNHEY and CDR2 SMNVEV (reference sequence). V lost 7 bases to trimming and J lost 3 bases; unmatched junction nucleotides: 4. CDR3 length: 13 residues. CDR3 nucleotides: TGTGCCAGCAAAGACAGGGTAACAGATACGCAGTATTTT. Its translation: CASKDRVTDTQYF.

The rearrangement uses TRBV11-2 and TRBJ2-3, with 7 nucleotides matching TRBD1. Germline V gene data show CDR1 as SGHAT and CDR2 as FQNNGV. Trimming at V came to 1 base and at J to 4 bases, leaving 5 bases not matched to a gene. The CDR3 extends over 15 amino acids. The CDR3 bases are TGTGCCAGCAGCTTAGTCAGACAGGGCCCAGATACGCAGTATTTT. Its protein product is CASSLVRQGPDTQYF. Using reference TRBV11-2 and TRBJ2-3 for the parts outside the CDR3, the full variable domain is EAGVAQSPRYKIIEKRQSVAFWCNPISGHATLYWYQQILGQGPKLLIQFQNNGVVDDSQLPKDRFSAERLKGVDSTLKIQPAKLEDSAVYLCASSLVRQGPDTQYFGPGTRLTVL.

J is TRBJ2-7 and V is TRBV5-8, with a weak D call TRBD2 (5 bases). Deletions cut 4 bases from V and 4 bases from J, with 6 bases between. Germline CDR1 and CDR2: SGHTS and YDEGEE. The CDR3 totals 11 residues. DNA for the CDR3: TGTGCCAGCAGCCCGGGATACGAGCAGTACTTC. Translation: CASSPGYEQYF.

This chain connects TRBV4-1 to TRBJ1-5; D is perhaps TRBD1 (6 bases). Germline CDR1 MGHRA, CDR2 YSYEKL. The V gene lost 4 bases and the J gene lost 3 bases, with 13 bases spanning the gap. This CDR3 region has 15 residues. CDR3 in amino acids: CASSPDRQLNQPQHF. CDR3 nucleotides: TGCGCCAGCAGCCCCGACAGGCAGCTCAATCAGCCCCAGCATTTT.

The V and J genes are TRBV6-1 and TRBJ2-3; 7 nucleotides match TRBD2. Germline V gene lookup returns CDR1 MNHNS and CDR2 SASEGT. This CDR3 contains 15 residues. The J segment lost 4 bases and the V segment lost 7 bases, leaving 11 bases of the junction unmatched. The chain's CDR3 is CASIDRLASPDTQYF. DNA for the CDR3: TGTGCCAGCATTGATCGACTAGCCTCCCCAGATACGCAGTATTTT.

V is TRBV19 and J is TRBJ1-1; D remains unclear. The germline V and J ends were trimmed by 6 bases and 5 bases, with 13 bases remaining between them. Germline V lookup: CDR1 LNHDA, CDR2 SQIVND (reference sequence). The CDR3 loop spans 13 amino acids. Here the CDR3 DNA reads TGTGCCAGTAGGGTCCCCTGGCGGACTGAAGCTTTCTTT. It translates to CASRVPWRTEAFF.

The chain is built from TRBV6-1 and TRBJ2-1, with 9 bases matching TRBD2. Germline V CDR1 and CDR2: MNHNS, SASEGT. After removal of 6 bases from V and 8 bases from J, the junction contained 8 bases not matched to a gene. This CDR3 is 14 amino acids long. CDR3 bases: TGTGCCAGCAGGGTAGCGGGAGAAGCTCATGAGCAGTTCTTC. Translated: CASRVAGEAHEQFF.

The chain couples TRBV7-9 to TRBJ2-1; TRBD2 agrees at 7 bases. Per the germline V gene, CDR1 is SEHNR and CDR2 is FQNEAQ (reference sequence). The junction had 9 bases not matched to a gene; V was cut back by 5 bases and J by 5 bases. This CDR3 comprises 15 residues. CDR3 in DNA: TGTGCCAGCAGCGATTACGGCGGGAGAAACAATGAGCAGTTCTTC. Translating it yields CASSDYGGRNNEQFF.

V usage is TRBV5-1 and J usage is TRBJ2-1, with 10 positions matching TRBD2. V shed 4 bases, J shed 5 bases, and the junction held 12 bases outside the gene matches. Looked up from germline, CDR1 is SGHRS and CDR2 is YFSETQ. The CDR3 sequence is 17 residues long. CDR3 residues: CASSAPSRTSGNNEQFF. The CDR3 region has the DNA TGCGCCAGCAGCGCCCCCTCTAGGACTAGCGGTAACAATGAGCAGTTCTTC.

In DNA, the CDR3 is TGTGCCAGCAGTGGGGTACAGGGGAATGAGCAGTTCTTC. Its translation: CASSGVQGNEQFF. This sequence joins TRBV6-1 and TRBJ2-1, with 7 bases that match TRBD1. Germline CDR1 reads MNHNS; CDR2 reads SASEGT. V dropped 4 bases and J dropped 7; count of bases not matched to a gene: 4. CDR3 size: 13 residues.

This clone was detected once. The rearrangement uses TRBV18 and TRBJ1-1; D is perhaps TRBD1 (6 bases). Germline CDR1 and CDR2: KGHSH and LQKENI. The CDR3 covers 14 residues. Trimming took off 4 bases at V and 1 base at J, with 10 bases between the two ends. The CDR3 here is CASSQETGNTEAFF. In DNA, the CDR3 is TGTGCCAGCTCACAAGAGACAGGGAACACTGAAGCTTTCTTT.

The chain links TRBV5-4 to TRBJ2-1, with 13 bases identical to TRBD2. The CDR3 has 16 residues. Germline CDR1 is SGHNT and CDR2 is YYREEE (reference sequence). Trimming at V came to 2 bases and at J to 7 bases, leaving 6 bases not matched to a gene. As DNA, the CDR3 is TGTGCCAGCAGCTTCCCACTAGCGGGAGGGGGAAATGAGCAGTTCTTC. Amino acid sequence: CASSFPLAGGGNEQFF.

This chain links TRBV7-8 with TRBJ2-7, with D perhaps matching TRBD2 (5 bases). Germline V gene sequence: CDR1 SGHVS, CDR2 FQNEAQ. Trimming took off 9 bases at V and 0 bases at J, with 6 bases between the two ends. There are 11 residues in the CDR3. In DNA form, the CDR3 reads TGTGCCAGTGCGGGCTCCTACGAGCAGTACTTC. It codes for CASAGSYEQYF.

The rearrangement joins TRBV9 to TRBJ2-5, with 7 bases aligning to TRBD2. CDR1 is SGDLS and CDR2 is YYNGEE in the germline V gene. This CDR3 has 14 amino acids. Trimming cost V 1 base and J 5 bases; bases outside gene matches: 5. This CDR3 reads CASSVSSGRETQYF. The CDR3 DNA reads TGTGCCAGCAGCGTATCTAGCGGTAGGGAGACCCAGTACTTC.

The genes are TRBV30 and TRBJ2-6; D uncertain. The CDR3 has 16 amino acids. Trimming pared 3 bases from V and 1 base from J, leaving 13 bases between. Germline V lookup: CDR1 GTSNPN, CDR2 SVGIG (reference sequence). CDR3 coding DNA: TGTGCCTGGAGCCCCAACATGATTTCTGGGGCCAACGTCCTGACTTTC. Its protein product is CAWSPNMISGANVLTF.

The CDR3 reads CAWSQAGTGFNYGYTF. The CDR3 DNA follows: TGTGCCTGGAGTCAGGCCGGGACAGGGTTCAACTATGGCTACACCTTC. The gene calls are TRBV30 and TRBJ1-2; 9 bases fit TRBD1. The V and J ends lost 2 bases and 2 bases, in that order; junction bases with no gene match: 9. CDR3 length equals 16 residues. Germline loops: CDR1 GTSNPN, CDR2 SVGIG (reference sequence). Filled out from reference TRBV30 and TRBJ1-2, the complete variable domain reads SQTIHQWPATLVQPVGSPLSLECTVEGTSNPNLYWYRQAAGRGLQLLFYSVGIGQISSEVPQNLSASRPQDRQFILSSKKLLLSDSGFYLCAWSQAGTGFNYGYTFGSGTRLTVV.

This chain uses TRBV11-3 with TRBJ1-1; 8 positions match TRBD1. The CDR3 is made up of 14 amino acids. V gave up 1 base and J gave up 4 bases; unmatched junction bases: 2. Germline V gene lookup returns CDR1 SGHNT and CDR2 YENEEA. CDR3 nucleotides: TGTGCCAGCAGCTTAGGACAGGGGAGCACTGAAGCTTTCTTT. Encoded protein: CASSLGQGSTEAFF.

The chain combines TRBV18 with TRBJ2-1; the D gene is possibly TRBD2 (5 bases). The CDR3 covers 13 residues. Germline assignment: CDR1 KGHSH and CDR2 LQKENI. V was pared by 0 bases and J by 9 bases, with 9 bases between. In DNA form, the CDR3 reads TGTGCCAGCTCACCACCTCAACGGGGTGAGCAGTTCTTC. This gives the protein CASSPPQRGEQFF.

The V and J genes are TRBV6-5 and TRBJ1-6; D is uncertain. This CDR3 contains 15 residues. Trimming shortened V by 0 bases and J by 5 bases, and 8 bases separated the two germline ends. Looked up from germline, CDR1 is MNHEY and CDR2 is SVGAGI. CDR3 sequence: CASSYSTGNNSPLHF. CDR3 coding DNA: TGTGCCAGCAGTTACTCAACGGGAAATAATTCACCCCTCCACTTT.

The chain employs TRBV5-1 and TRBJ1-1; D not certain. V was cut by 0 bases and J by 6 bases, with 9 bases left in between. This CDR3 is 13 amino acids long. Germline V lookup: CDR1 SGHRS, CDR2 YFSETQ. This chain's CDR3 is CASSLGPSSEAFF. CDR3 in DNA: TGCGCCAGCAGCTTGGGCCCCAGTTCTGAAGCTTTCTTT.

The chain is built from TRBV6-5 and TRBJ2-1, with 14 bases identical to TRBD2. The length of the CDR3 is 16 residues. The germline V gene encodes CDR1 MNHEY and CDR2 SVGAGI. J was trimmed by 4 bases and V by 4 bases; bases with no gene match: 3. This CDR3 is CASSLRLAGGYNEQFF. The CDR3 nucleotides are TGTGCCAGCAGTTTGAGACTAGCGGGGGGGTACAATGAGCAGTTCTTC.

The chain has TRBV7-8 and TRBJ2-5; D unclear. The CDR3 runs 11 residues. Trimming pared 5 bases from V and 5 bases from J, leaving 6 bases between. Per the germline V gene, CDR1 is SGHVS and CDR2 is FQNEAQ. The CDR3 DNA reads TGTGCCAGCAGCACCGAGGAGACCCAGTACTTC. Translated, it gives CASSTEETQYF. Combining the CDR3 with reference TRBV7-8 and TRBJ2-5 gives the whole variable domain GAGVSQSPRYKVAKRGQDVALRCDPISGHVSLFWYQQALGQGPEFLTYFQNEAQLDKSGLPSDRFFAERPEGSVSTLKIQRTQQEDSAVYLCASSTEETQYFGPGTRLLVL.